These T cell receptor beta chains were read from a single sample in a study of beta chain features in type 1 diabetes. Profiled with immunoSEQ multiplex PCR; TCRdb holds only in-frame clones, not every one. The data show more than 250,000 clones, with about 23% seen just once and over 0.01% held by the top ten. Sequencing was done on a sample of naive CD4+ T cells from blood. These receptor sequences come from a woman aged 25 to 39 with type 1 diabetes. CDR3s include the opening cysteine and the closing phenylalanine or tryptophan. The D gene is left open where the match is weak. Only some rows state a clone size, as once, few, many or a class for expanded clones.

v_gene: TRBV9
j_gene: TRBJ2-5
d_gene: TRBD2
abundance: few
CDR3nt: TGTGCCAGCAGCGTAGCGGGAGGGCCCTCGAGTGGTGGAGAGACCCAGTACTTC
CDR3aa: CASSVAGGPSSGGETQYF

v_gene: TRBV30
j_gene: TRBJ1-1
d_gene: TRBD1
abundance: -
CDR3nt: TGTGCCTGGAGTGTGGGACAGCTGATGAACACTGAAGCTTTCTTT
CDR3aa: CAWSVGQLMNTEAFF

v_gene: TRBV29-1
j_gene: TRBJ1-2
d_gene: -
abundance: -
CDR3nt: TGCAGCGTTGAAGATGGCGACAGGTCCTTCTATGGCTACACCTTC
CDR3aa: CSVEDGDRSFYGYTF

v_gene: TRBV29-1
j_gene: TRBJ2-7
d_gene: -
abundance: -
CDR3nt: TGCAGCGTTGAAGATCATAACGGAGCCTACGAGCAGTACTTC
CDR3aa: CSVEDHNGAYEQYF

v_gene: TRBV4-1
j_gene: TRBJ2-1
d_gene: -
abundance: few
CDR3nt: TGCGCCAGCAGCCAAGATGGAGGAGGGTACAATGAGCAGTTCTTC
CDR3aa: CASSQDGGGYNEQFF

v_gene: TRBV5-1
j_gene: TRBJ2-1
d_gene: -
abundance: -
CDR3nt: TGCGCCAGCAGCGCCCGGGCGGGTTACAATGAGCAGTTCTTC
CDR3aa: CASSARAGYNEQFF

v_gene: TRBV28
j_gene: TRBJ2-7
d_gene: -
abundance: few
CDR3nt: TGTGCCAGCAGTTCATCGGACTTCTACGAGCAGTACTTC
CDR3aa: CASSSSDFYEQYF

v_gene: TRBV18
j_gene: TRBJ1-1
d_gene: -
abundance: once
CDR3nt: TGTGCCAGCTCACCACCGAGCGGGGGGAACACTGAAGCTTTCTTT
CDR3aa: CASSPPSGGNTEAFF

v_gene: TRBV4-2
j_gene: TRBJ2-7
d_gene: TRBD1
abundance: few
CDR3nt: TGTGCCAGCAGCCAAGTGGCCCGGGGACAGGGTTTAGACGAGCAGTACTTC
CDR3aa: CASSQVARGQGLDEQYF

v_gene: TRBV5-4
j_gene: TRBJ2-2
d_gene: -
abundance: few
CDR3nt: TGTGCCAGCAGCTTGCTCGGCGGGGAGCTGTTTTTT
CDR3aa: CASSLLGGELFF

v_gene: TRBV6-1
j_gene: TRBJ2-3
d_gene: TRBD1
abundance: few
CDR3nt: TGTGCCAGCAGTGAAGCGATAGGGACAGGGAGATCGCAGTATTTT
CDR3aa: CASSEAIGTGRSQYF

v_gene: TRBV5-4
j_gene: TRBJ2-7
d_gene: TRBD1
abundance: -
CDR3nt: TGTGCCAGCAGCCAACTACAGGGGGAGCCCTACGAGCAGTACTTC
CDR3aa: CASSQLQGEPYEQYF